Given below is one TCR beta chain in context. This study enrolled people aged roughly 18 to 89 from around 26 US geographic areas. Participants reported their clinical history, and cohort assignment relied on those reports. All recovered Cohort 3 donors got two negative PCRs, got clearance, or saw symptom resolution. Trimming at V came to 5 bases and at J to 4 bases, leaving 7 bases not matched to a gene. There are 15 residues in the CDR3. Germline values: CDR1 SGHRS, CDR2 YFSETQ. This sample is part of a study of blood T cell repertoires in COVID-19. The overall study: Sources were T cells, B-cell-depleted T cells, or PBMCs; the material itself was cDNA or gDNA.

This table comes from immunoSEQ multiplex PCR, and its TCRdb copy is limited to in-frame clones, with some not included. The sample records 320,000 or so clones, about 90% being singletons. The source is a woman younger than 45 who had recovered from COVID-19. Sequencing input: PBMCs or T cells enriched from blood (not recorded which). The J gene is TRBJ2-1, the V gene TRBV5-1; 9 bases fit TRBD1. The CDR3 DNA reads TGCGCCAGCAGGTTCGACAGGGGGTCGTACAATGAGCAGTTCTTC. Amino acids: CASRFDRGSYNEQFF.